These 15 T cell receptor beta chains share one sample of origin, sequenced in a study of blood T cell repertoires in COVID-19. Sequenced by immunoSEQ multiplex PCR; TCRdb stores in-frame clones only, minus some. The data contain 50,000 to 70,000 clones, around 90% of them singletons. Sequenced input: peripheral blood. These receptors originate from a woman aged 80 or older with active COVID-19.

The CDR3 here is CASSHGQGGSETQYF. CDR3 DNA sequence: TGTGCCAGCAGCCACGGACAGGGAGGTTCAGAGACCCAGTACTTC. This chain connects TRBV7-6 to TRBJ2-5, with TRBD1 matching over 8 bases. Germline V gives CDR1 SGHVS, CDR2 FNYEAQ. Trimming at V came to 5 bases and at J to 4 bases, leaving 9 bases not matched to a gene. The CDR3 is made up of 15 amino acids.

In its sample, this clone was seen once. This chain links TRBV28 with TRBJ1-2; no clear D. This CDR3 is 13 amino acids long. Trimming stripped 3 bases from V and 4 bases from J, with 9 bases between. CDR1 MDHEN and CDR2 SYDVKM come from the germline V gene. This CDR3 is CASSLRVGYGYTF. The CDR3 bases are TGTGCCAGCAGTTTGCGGGTGGGCTATGGCTACACCTTC.

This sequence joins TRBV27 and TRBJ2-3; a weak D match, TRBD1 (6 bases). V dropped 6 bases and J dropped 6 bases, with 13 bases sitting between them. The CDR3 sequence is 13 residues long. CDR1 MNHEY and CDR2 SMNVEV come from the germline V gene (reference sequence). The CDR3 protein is CASRRTAPDTQYF. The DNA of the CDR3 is TGTGCCAGCAGACGGACAGCACCTGATACGCAGTATTTT.

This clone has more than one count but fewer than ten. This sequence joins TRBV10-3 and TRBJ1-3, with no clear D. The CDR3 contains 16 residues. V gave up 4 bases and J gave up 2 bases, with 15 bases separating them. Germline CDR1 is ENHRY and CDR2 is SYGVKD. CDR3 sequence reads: CAISVARVGAGNTIYF. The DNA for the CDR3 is TGTGCCATCAGTGTAGCCCGAGTGGGTGCTGGAAACACCATATATTTT.

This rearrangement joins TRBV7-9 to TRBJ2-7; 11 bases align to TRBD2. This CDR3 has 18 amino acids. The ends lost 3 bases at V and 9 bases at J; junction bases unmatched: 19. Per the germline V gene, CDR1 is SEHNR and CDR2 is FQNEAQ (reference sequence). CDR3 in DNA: TGTGCCAGCAGCTTCGGACTAGCGGGCCCTCGGGTTTTACGGAGGCAGTACTTC. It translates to CASSFGLAGPRVLRRQYF.

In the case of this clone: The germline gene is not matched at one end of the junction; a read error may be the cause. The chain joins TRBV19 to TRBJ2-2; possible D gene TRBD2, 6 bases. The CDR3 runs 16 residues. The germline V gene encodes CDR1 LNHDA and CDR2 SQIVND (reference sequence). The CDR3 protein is CASTRVARGGTGELFF. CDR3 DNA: TGTGCGAGTACTAGGGTGGCGAGGGGAGGCACCGGGGAGCTGTTTTTT.

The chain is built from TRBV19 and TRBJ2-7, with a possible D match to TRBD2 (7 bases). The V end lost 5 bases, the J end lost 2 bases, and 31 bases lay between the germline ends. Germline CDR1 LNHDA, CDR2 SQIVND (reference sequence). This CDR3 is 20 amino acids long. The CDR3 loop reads CASSAKWGGTRDYHPYEQYF. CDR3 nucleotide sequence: TGTGCCAGTAGTGCAAAATGGGGGGGCACCAGGGACTACCACCCCTACGAGCAGTACTTC.

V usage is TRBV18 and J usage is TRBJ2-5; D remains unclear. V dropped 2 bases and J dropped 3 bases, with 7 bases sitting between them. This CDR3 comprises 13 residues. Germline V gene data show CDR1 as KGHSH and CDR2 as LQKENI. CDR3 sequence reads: CASSPGLEETQYF. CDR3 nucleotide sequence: TGTGCCAGCTCACCAGGCCTCGAAGAGACCCAGTACTTC. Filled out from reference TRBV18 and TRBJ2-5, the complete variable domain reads NAGVMQNPRHLVRRRGQEARLRCSPMKGHSHVYWYRQLPEEGLKFMVYLQKENIIDESGMPKERFSAEFPKEGPSILRIQQVVRGDSAAYFCASSPGLEETQYFGPGTRLLVL.

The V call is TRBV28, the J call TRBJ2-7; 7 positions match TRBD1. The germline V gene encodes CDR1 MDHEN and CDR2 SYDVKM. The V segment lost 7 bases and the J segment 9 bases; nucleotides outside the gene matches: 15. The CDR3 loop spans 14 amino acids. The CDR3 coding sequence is TGTGCCAGCAATTCCGGGACAGCGCTTCGTTTGCAGTACTTC. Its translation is CASNSGTALRLQYF.

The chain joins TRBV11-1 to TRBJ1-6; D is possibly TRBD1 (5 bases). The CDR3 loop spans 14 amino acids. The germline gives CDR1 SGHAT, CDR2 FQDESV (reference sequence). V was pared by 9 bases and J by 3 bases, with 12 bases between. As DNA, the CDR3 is TGTGCCAGTAAGCCGACAGACTATAATTCACCCCTCCACTTT. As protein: CASKPTDYNSPLHF.

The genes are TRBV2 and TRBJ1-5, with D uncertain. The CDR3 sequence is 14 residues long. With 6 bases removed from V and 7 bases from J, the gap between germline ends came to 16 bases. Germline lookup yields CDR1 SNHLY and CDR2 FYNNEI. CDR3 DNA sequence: TGTGCCAGCAGGGGAGACTCGATCGGGCAGCCCCAGCATTTT. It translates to CASRGDSIGQPQHF. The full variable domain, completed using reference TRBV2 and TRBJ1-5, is EPEVTQTPSHQVTQMGQEVILRCVPISNHLYFYWYRQILGQKVEFLVSFYNNEISEKSEIFDDQFSVERPDGSNFTLKIRSTKLEDSAMYFCASRGDSIGQPQHFGDGTRLSIL.

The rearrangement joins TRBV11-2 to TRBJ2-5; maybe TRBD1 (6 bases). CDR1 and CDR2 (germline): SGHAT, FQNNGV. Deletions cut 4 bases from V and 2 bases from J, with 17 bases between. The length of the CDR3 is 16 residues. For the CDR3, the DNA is TGTGCCAGCAGCTCAAAAGGACAGAACTTACAAGAGACCCAGTACTTC. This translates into CASSSKGQNLQETQYF.

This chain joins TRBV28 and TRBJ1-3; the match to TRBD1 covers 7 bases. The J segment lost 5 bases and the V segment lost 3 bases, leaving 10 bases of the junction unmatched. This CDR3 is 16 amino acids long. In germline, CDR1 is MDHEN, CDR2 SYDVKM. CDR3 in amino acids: CASSFAGTEDRNTIYF. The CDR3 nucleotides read TGTGCCAGCAGTTTTGCAGGGACAGAAGACAGAAACACCATATATTTT.

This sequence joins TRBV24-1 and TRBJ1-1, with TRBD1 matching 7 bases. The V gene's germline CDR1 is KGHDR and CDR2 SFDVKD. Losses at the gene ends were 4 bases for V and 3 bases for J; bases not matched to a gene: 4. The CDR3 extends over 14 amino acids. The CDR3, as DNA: TGTGCCACCAGTGAATCCGGGACAGACACTGAAGCTTTCTTT. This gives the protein CATSESGTDTEAFF.

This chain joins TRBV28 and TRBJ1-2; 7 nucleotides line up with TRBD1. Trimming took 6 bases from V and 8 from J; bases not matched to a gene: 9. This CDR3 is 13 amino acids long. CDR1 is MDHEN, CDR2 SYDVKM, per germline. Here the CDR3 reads CASRETGVRGYTF. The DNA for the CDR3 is TGTGCCAGCAGGGAAACAGGGGTTCGGGGCTACACCTTC.